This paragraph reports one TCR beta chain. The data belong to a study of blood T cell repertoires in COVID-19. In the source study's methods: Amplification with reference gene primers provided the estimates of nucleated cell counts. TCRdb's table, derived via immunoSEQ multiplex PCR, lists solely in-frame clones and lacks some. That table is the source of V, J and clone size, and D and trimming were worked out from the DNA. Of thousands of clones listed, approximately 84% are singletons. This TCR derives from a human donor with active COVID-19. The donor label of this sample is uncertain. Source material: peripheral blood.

This CDR3 is CASSFQGLKAEAFF. The CDR3 nucleotides read TGTGCCAGCAGTTTCCAGGGACTAAAGGCTGAAGCTTTCTTT. This sequence joins TRBV28 and TRBJ1-1; D might be TRBD1 (5 bases). The CDR3 length is 14 residues. Trimming shortened V by 3 bases and J by 6 bases, and 14 bases separated the two germline ends. From germline, CDR1 is MDHEN and CDR2 SYDVKM.